This T cell receptor (beta chain) was captured by sequencing in a study of T cell repertoires in cytomegalovirus infection. Study details: Indicated by public TCR beta signatures were CMV infection and matching HLA type.

With regard to this clonotype: Its antigen is currently unknown.

Germline CDR1 is LNHDA and CDR2 is SQIVND (reference sequence). Between the trimmed V and J ends, which lost 5 bases and 9 bases, there was a span of 11 bases. This CDR3 region has 13 residues. TCRdb redid the calling of the reads with MiXCR, one entry per CDR3 protein. This sample has about 830,000 distinct CDR3 sequences, with approximately 32% found just once. This clonotype was sampled from a human donor in good health (CMV status not recorded). Some clones in this sample may be carry-over from other donors' samples. The specimen comprised cultured CD8+ T cells from PBMCs, sampled from culture after CMV antigen stimulation. V and J are TRBV19 and TRBJ1-6; D is perhaps TRBD1 (6 bases). The CDR3 DNA is TGTGCCAGTAGTTATGGGGGCGGTTCACCCCTCCACTTT. It codes for CASSYGGGSPLHF.